The present T cell receptor beta chain was sequenced within a study of human T cells and chemical hapten exposure. With regard to this clonotype: Its antigen is as yet unknown.

As processed by the authors: Sampled TCR counts reached a median of approximately 100,000 per sample, with values ranging from roughly 20,000 to 700,000. TCRdb re-derived calls from the RACE reads in MiXCR, one entry per CDR3 protein. The V and J calls were determined by TCRdb, not by the authors. The sample carries about 65,000 distinct CDR3 sequences, about 5.7% recorded once. Looked up from germline, CDR1 is SNHLY and CDR2 is FYNNEI. This CDR3 has 12 residues. The V gene lost 4 bases and the J gene lost 9 bases, with 10 bases spanning the gap. Findings of the study overall: Sensitizing to DPC left TCRs with a frequency above 1 in 1000 unaltered.

Time point defined: healthy volunteer bleed at 6 weeks. Total RNA came from unfractionated whole blood. The sample comprised whole blood. The sequence was collected from a female donor in good health. Some clones in this sample may be carry-over from other donors' samples. The genes are TRBV2 and TRBJ2-1; D is possibly TRBD2 (6 bases). CDR3 region: CASSGEVGEQFF. The CDR3 bases are TGTGCCAGCAGTGGGGAGGTGGGTGAGCAGTTCTTC.